The present T cell receptor (beta chain) was sequenced within a study of technical replicates of blood from a handful of donors. Sequenced by immunoSEQ multiplex PCR; TCRdb stores in-frame clones only, minus some. The sample lists more than 65,000 clones, over 95% occurring once. The CDR3 sequence is 13 residues long. CDR1 and CDR2 from the germline V gene are MDHEN and SYDVKM. V was shortened by 3 bases and J by 8 bases, with 13 bases between the two germline ends. V is TRBV28 and J is TRBJ1-2; D might be TRBD1 (5 bases). Sequenced material: T cells isolated from PBMCs. This receptor was identified in a human donor in good health. CDR3 nucleotides: TGTGCCAGCAGTTTTATGGGGAGGGGAGGCTACACCTTC. Its translation: CASSFMGRGGYTF.